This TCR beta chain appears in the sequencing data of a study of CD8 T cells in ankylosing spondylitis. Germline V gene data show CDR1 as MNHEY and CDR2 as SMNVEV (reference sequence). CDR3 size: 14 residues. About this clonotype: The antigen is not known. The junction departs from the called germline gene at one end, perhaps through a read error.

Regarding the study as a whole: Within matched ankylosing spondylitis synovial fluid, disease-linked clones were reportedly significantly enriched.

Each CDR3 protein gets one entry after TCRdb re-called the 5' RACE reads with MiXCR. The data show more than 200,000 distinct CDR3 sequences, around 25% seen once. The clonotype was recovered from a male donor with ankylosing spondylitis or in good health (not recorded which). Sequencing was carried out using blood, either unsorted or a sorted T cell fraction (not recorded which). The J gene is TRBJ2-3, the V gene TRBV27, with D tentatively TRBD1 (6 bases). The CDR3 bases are TGCACCAGCAGCACAGCCAGGGGAACAGATACGCAGTATTTT. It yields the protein CTSSTARGTDTQYF.